The T cell receptor (beta chain) under discussion was sequenced for a study of regulatory T cells in long-lasting Graves disease. Study-level findings and limits: Comparison showed that persistent patients shared more public clonotypes (about 2,700) than new patients (over 950).

Germline CDR1 reads SGHKS; CDR2 reads YYEKEE (reference sequence). The CDR3 totals 15 residues. J was trimmed by 5 bases and V by 3 bases; bases with no gene match: 8. Combining iRepertoire HTBI primers with Arm-PCR of CDR3 regions, the authors built TCR beta libraries. One entry per CDR3 protein results from TCRdb running MiXCR on the multiplex PCR reads. The sample lists 400,000 to 650,000 distinct CDR3 sequences, 16% occurring once. About this clonotype itself: Its specificity is unknown.

Sample time point: newly diagnosed GD, antithyroid drugs for less than 3 months. Generation of the TCR library employed RNA extracted from PBMCs. The sample was also reused in another study, on T cells in Graves' hyperthyroidism and ophthalmopathy. In that study: It was considered stable Graves' hyperthyroidism when ophthalmopathy did not progress within 18 months. Blood samples included most of the expanded thyroid clonotypes exceeding 0.001.

This sample comprised peripheral blood mononuclear cells (PBMCs), obtained at new diagnosis, from a patient treated with antithyroid drugs. This clonotype was obtained from a middle-aged woman with Graves disease. The rearrangement links TRBV5-5 to TRBJ2-5; TRBD1 matches at 9 bases. The CDR3: CASSSSTGGGETQYF. The CDR3 DNA is TGTGCCAGCAGCTCCTCAACAGGGGGCGGGGAGACCCAGTACTTC.